Following are 4 T cell receptor beta chains from one sample sequenced in a study of shared clonotypes between healthy human individuals. The data were produced by immunoSEQ multiplex PCR, yet TCRdb's version contains in-frame clones alone and is incomplete. This table has fewer than 650,000 clones, roughly 72% appearing once. Sequenced sample: PBMCs. Every receptor here comes from a woman in her thirties or forties in good health. Some clones in this sample may be carry-over from other donors' samples.

V is TRBV30 and J is TRBJ1-2; weak D call: TRBD1 (6 bases). This CDR3 comprises 13 residues. The germline V and J ends were trimmed by 6 bases and 7 bases, with 18 bases remaining between them. CDR1 and CDR2 from the germline V gene are GTSNPN and SVGIG (reference sequence). The CDR3 region has the DNA TGTGCCTGCCTTTTGGGGGGGGGCCTTGGCTACACCTTC. It translates to CACLLGGGLGYTF. Full variable domain (outside the CDR3, taken from reference TRBV30 and TRBJ1-2): SQTIHQWPATLVQPVGSPLSLECTVEGTSNPNLYWYRQAAGRGLQLLFYSVGIGQISSEVPQNLSASRPQDRQFILSSKKLLLSDSGFYLCACLLGGGLGYTFGSGTRLTVV.

The CDR3 DNA reads as TGTGCCAGCAGCATATCAGGGACTAGCGGGGTTTACGAGCAGTACTTC. Protein product: CASSISGTSGVYEQYF. V is TRBV27 and J is TRBJ2-7; 13 bases fit TRBD2. The CDR3 contains 16 residues. CDR1 is MNHEY, CDR2 SMNVEV, per germline (reference sequence). J was trimmed by 4 bases and V by 6 bases; bases with no gene match: 9.

With regard to this clone: It may be a read error: a sequence one base away is much more abundant. This rearrangement joins TRBV18 to TRBJ2-1; 13 bases fit TRBD2. The germline V gene has CDR1 KGHSH and CDR2 LQKENI. This CDR3 contains 15 residues. Trimming cost V 6 bases and J 8 bases; bases outside gene matches: 7. In DNA, the CDR3 is TGTGCCAGCTCCCTGACTAGCGGGAGGTCGTATGAGCAGTTCTTC. Protein product: CASSLTSGRSYEQFF. Variable domain in full (rest from reference TRBV18 and TRBJ2-1): NAGVMQNPRHLVRRRGQEARLRCSPMKGHSHVYWYRQLPEEGLKFMVYLQKENIIDESGMPKERFSAEFPKEGPSILRIQQVVRGDSAAYFCASSLTSGRSYEQFFGPGTRLTVL.

This chain's CDR3 is CAWLSGYYNEQFF. CDR3 nucleotides: TGTGCCTGGCTTAGCGGATACTACAATGAGCAGTTCTTC. The genes are TRBV30 and TRBJ2-1, with D possibly TRBD2 on 6 matching bases. The CDR3 spans 13 residues. Deletions cut 5 bases from V and 3 bases from J, with 11 bases between. Germline V gene lookup returns CDR1 GTSNPN and CDR2 SVGIG (reference sequence).